This TCR beta chain was found in a study of metastatic and nonmetastatic thyroid tumors. At the level of the study: Repertoires of blood and of tissue (tumor or nodule) from malignant and benign thyroid patients were compared. General observations from the study: It was reported that TCR beta diversity was significantly higher in malignant thyroid tumors than benign nodules, in blood and tumor.

Patients were all untreated before their thyroid surgery. TCRdb re-clonotyped the PCR reads through MiXCR. The data show about 32,000 clones, approximately 25% seen once. This clone was seen many times. Its target is unknown. Germline V gene data show CDR1 as DFQATT and CDR2 as SNEGSKA (reference sequence). V gave up 3 bases and J gave up 1 base, with 13 bases separating them. The CDR3 is 14 residues long. What was sequenced was blood. This TCR was sampled from a female donor with papillary thyroid cancer or a benign thyroid nodule (not recorded which). Some clones in this sample may be carry-over from other donors' samples. The V gene is TRBV20-1, the J gene TRBJ2-7; maybe TRBD2 (5 bases). CDR3 amino acids: CSASPDFNSYEQYF. CDR3 nucleotides: TGCAGTGCTAGTCCGGACTTCAATTCCTACGAGCAGTACTTC.